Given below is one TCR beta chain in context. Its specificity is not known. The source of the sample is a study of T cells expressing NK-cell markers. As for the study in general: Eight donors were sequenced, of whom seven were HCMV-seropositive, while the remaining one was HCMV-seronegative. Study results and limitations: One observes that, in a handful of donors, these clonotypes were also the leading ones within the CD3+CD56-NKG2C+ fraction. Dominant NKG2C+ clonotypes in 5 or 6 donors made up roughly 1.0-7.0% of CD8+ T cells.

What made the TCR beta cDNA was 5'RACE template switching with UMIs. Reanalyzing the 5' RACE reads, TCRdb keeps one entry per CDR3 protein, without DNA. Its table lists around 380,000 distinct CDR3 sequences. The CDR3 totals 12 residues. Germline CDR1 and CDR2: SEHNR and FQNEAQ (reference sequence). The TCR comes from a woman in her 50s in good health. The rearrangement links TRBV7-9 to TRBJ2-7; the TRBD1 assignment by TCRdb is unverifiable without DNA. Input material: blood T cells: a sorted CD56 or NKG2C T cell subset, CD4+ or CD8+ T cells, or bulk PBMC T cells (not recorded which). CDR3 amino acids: CASNGHSLEQYF.